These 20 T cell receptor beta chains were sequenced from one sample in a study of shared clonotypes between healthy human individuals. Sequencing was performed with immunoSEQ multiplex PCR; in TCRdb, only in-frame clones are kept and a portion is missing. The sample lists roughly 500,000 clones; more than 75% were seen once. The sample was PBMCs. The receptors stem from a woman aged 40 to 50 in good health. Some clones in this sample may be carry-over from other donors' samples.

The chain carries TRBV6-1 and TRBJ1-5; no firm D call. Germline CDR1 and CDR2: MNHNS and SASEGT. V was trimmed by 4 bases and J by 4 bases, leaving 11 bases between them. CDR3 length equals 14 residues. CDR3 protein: CASSVGSFNQPQHF. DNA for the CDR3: TGTGCCAGCAGTGTTGGCAGTTTTAATCAGCCCCAGCATTTT.

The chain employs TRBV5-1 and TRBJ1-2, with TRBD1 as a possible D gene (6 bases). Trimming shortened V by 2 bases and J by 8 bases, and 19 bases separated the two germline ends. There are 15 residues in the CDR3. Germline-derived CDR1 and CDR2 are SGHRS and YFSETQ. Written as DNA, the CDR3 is TGCGCCAGCAGCTTAAAACAGGGATATATAGGAGGCTACACCTTC. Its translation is CASSLKQGYIGGYTF.

CDR3 amino acids: CASSNGFGYGYTF. The CDR3 DNA is TGTGCCAGCTCTAACGGGTTCGGCTATGGCTACACCTTC. V gene TRBV28 combines with J gene TRBJ1-2; D gene ambiguous. The CDR3 runs to 13 residues. The V gene lost 8 bases and the J gene lost 4 bases, with 14 bases spanning the gap. From germline, CDR1 is MDHEN and CDR2 SYDVKM.

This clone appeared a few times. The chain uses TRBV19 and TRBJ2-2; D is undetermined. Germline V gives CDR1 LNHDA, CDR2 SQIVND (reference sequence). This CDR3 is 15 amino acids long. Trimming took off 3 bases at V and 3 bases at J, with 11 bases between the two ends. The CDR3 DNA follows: TGTGCCAGTAGTATTCCGGCTTTGCACACCGGGGAGCTGTTTTTT. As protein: CASSIPALHTGELFF.

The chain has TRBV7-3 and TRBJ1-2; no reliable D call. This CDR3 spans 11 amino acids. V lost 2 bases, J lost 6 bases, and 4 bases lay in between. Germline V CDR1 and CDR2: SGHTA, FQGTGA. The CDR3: CASSLRHGYTF. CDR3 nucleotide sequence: TGTGCCAGCAGCTTACGGCATGGCTACACCTTC. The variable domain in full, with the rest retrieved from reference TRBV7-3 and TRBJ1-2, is GAGVSQTPSNKVTEKGKYVELRCDPISGHTALYWYRQSLGQGPEFLIYFQGTGAADDSGLPNDRFFAVRPEGSVSTLKIQRTERGDSAVYLCASSLRHGYTFGSGTRLTVV.

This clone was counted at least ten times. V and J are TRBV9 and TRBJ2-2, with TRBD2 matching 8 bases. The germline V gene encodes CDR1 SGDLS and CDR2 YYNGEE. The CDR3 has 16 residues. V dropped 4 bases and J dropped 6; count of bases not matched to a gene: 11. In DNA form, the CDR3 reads TGTGCCAGCAGCATTGCGGCGGGAGGTTCTGCCGGGGAGCTGTTTTTT. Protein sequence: CASSIAAGGSAGELFF.

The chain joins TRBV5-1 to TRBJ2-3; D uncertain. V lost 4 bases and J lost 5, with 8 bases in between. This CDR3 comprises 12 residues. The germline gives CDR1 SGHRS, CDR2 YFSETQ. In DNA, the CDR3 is TGCGCCAGCAGCCAGAATCAAGATACGCAGTATTTT. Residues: CASSQNQDTQYF.

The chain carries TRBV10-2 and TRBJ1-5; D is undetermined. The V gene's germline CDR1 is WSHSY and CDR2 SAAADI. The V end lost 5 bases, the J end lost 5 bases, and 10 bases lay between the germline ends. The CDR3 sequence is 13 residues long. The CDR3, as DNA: TGCGCCAGCAGTTCCGGGAAGGATCAGCCCCAGCATTTT. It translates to CASSSGKDQPQHF.

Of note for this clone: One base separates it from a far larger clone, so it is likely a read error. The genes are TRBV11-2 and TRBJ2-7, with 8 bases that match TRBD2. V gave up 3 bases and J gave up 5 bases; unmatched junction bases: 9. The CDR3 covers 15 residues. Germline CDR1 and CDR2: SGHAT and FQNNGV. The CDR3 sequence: CASSFQTGTRDEQYF. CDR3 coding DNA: TGTGCCAGCAGCTTTCAGACCGGGACTAGGGACGAGCAGTACTTC.

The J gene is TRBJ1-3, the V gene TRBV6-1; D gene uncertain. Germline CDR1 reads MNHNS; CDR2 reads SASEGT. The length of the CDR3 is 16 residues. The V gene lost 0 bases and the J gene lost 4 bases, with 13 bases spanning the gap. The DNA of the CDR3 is TGTGCCAGCAGTGAAGCGGTAAGAGGGCGAGGAAACACCATATATTTT. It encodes CASSEAVRGRGNTIYF.

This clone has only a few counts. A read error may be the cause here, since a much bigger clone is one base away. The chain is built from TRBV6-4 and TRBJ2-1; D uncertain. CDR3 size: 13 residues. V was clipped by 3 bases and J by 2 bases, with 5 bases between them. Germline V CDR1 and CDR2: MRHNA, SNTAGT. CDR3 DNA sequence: TGTGCCAGCAGTGAGGACGCCTACAATGAGCAGTTCTTC. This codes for CASSEDAYNEQFF.

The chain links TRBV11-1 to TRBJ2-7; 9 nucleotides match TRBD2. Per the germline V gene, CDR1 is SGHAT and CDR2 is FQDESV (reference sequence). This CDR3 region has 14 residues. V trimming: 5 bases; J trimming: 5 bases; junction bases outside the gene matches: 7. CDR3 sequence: CASSLLAGVNEQYF. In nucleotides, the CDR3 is TGTGCCAGCAGCCTATTAGCGGGAGTCAACGAGCAGTACTTC.

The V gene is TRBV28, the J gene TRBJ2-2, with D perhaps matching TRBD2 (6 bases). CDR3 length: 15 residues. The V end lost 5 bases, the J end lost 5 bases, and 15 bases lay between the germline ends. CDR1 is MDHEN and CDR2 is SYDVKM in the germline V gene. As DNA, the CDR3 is TGTGCCAGCAGTGTACCACCGGGGGAGACCGGGGAGCTGTTTTTT. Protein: CASSVPPGETGELFF.

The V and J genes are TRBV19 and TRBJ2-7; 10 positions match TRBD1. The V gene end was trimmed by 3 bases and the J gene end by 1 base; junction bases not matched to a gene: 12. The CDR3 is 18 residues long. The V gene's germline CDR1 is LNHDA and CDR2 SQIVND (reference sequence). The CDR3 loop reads CASSIRDRGLLGSYEQYF. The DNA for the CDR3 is TGTGCCAGTAGTATCCGGGACAGGGGATTATTGGGGTCCTACGAGCAGTACTTC.

CDR3 nucleotides: TGTGCCAGCAGTATGGCTTTACGGGTTGGGGAGACCCAGTACTTC. It encodes CASSMALRVGETQYF. The V and J genes are TRBV2 and TRBJ2-5; D is unclear. This CDR3 region has 15 residues. CDR1 and CDR2 (germline): SNHLY, FYNNEI. V lost 5 bases, J lost 5 bases, and 18 bases lay in between.

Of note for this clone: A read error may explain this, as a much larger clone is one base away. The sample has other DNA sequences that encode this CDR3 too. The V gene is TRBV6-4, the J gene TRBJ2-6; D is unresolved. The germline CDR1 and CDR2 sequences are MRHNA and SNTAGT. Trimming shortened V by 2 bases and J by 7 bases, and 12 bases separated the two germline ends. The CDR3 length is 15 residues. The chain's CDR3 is CASSDVGSGANVLTF. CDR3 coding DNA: TGTGCCAGCAGTGACGTGGGGTCCGGTGCCAACGTCCTGACTTTC.

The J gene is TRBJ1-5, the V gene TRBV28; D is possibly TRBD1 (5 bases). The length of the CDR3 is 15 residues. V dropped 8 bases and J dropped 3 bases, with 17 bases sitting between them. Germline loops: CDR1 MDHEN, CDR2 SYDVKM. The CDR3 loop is CASAPGTVINQPQHF. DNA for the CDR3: TGTGCCAGCGCTCCCGGGACGGTAATCAATCAGCCCCAGCATTTT.

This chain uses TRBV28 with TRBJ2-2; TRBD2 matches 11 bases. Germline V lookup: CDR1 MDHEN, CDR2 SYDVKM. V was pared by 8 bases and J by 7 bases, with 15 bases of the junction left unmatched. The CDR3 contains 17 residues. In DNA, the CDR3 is TGTGCCAGCGCCTTACGCCGGACTAGCGGGTTGATCGGGGAGCTGTTTTTT. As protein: CASALRRTSGLIGELFF.

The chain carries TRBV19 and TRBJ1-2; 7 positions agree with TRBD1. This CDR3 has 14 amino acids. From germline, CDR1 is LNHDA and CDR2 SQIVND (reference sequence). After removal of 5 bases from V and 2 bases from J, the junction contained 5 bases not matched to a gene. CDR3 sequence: CASSPGQTNYGYTF. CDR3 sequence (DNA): TGTGCCAGTAGTCCGGGACAGACCAACTATGGCTACACCTTC.

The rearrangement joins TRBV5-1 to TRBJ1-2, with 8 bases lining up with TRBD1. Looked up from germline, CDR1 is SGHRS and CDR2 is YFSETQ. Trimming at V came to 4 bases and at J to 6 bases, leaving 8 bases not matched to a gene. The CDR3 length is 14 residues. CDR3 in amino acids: CASSIYGQGDGYTF. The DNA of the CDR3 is TGCGCCAGCAGCATTTATGGACAGGGAGATGGCTACACCTTC.